This T cell receptor (beta chain) originates from a study of blood T cell repertoires in COVID-19 (dated by TCRdb to 2020 to 2021). Regarding the research as a whole: The collaborator samples originated in the United States, Italy and Spain and spanned the acute and convalescent phases of COVID-19. The prospective study material was composed of cDNA or gDNA derived from T cells, B-cell-depleted T cells, or PBMCs. Subjects who had been exposed to COVID-19, were actively infected with it, or had recovered from it provided the deeply sampled blood TCRbeta repertoires that made up the dataset. The repertoires were released in a freely available public database intended as a resource for research on the immune response to SARS-CoV-2. The samples were drawn from the first 160 participants of the ongoing ImmuneRACE study and from 1,254 subjects provided by 6 global collaborators. The sample metadata nearly always contained a de-identified subject ID, COVID-19 status, age in years and sex. Where available, HLA class I and class II types were obtained from metadata supplied by the sample provider rather than from assay-based typing. The research as a whole found: The quantity of clinical and demographic metadata differed by source and by participant and was supplied without curation.

Whole blood was collected in K2EDTA tubes by collaborating institutions according to the institutions' own protocols. For TCRbeta analysis, collaborators shipped samples as frozen whole blood, isolated PBMCs, or DNA extracted from either of those sample types. The CDR3 has 16 amino acids, counting the end cysteine and phenylalanine. Only CDR3 DNA is held: 48 bases, read in frame from base 1. As encoded in the germline V gene, CDR1 is SGHDT while CDR2 is YYEEEE. The germline ends are 12 bases apart after V is trimmed by 0 bases and J by 2 bases. TCRbeta CDR3 regions were amplified from genomic DNA by means of the immunoSEQ Assay, a bias-controlled multiplex PCR. From the authors' description of their analysis: Within the assay, amplification of reference gene primers was used to estimate how many nucleated cells each sample contained. To quantify the absolute abundance of each unique TCRbeta CDR3 rearrangement, sequence reads were collapsed and filtered. Productive Simpson clonality was computed per sample as the square root of Simpson's diversity index over productive rearrangements. TCRdb mirrors the immuneACCESS table, restricted to in-frame sequences. Some clones are absent from its copies; in checked studies, under half trace to an unresolved V gene, and the reason for the others is unknown. The V and J calls and clone size were taken over from that table, and D and trimming were inferred from the DNA. This sample holds about 240,000 clones; about 82% were observed only once. The ten largest clones represent roughly 12% of the sample.

About this clone: Its antigen remains undetermined. Nothing much larger sits one base from this clone, and base qualities are not available.

Sequenced: peripheral blood. Here the chain combines TRBV5-6 and TRBJ2-1; TRBD1 is a weak D gene call, 5 bases matching. The sequence came from an older man with acute or convalescent COVID-19. The nucleotide sequence is given as TGTGCCAGCAGCTTGGTACAGGTGGGGCCCTACAATGAGCAGTTCTTC. This is translated as CASSLVQVGPYNEQFF.